The 29 T cell receptor beta chains listed next were all sequenced from one sample in a study of cytomegalovirus exposure and HLA in healthy donors. Primers: 60 Vbeta forward and 13 Jbeta reverse. Profiling relied on immunoSEQ multiplex PCR, and the TCRdb table lists in-frame clones only, not all of them. In the table there are 120,000 or so clones, roughly 80% of which are singletons. Material: PBMCs. These receptors were collected from a man between 50 and 59 years old in good health and CMV-seropositive.

The J gene is TRBJ1-5, the V gene TRBV7-2, with 7 bases that match TRBD1. The junction had 8 bases not matched to a gene; V was cut back by 3 bases and J by 6 bases. Germline CDR1 and CDR2: SGHTA and FQGNSA. The CDR3 spans 15 residues. CDR3 loop: CASSFETGASQPQHF. The CDR3 DNA reads as TGTGCCAGCAGCTTCGAAACAGGGGCAAGTCAGCCCCAGCATTTT.

The CDR3 region has the DNA TGCGCCAGCAGCTTGGGTCCCCAGGGGGCTAGTGGTGAGCAGTTCTTC. This translates into CASSLGPQGASGEQFF. This chain uses TRBV5-1 with TRBJ2-1, with 8 bases that match TRBD1. V lost 0 bases to trimming and J lost 9 bases; unmatched junction nucleotides: 11. CDR3 size: 16 residues. CDR1 SGHRS and CDR2 YFSETQ come from the germline V gene.

V usage is TRBV30 and J usage is TRBJ1-3; a weak D match, TRBD1 (6 bases). The germline CDR1 and CDR2 sequences are GTSNPN and SVGIG (reference sequence). This CDR3 contains 13 residues. V gave up 4 bases and J gave up 0 bases, with 7 bases separating them. CDR3 residues: CAWMDSSGNTIYF. As DNA, the CDR3 is TGTGCCTGGATGGACAGCTCTGGAAACACCATATATTTT.

The J gene is TRBJ2-5, the V gene TRBV5-6, with a possible D match to TRBD1 (6 bases). The CDR3 is 14 residues long. The V and J ends lost 1 base and 5 bases respectively, with 12 bases between them. The germline gives CDR1 SGHDT, CDR2 YYEEEE. The CDR3 spells CASSLTQGLETQYF. CDR3 bases: TGTGCCAGCAGCTTGACACAGGGCCTGGAGACCCAGTACTTC.

The chain couples TRBV15 to TRBJ2-1; a weak D match, TRBD2 (5 bases). With 0 bases removed from V and 7 bases from J, the gap between germline ends came to 7 bases. The length of the CDR3 is 13 residues. Germline V gene lookup returns CDR1 LNHNV and CDR2 YYDKDF (reference sequence). CDR3 region: CATSRDPGNEQFF. CDR3 nucleotide sequence: TGTGCCACCAGCAGAGATCCGGGGAATGAGCAGTTCTTC.

The chain couples TRBV7-2 to TRBJ2-1; perhaps TRBD1 as D (6 bases). This CDR3 region has 15 residues. Germline V gene lookup returns CDR1 SGHTA and CDR2 FQGNSA. V gave up 4 bases and J gave up 5 bases, with 15 bases separating them. The CDR3 loop is CASSSKQGTNNEQFF. As DNA, the CDR3 is TGTGCCAGCAGCTCGAAACAGGGCACAAACAATGAGCAGTTCTTC.

The chain uses TRBV18 and TRBJ2-3, with D perhaps matching TRBD2 (6 bases). Trimming shortened V by 3 bases and J by 9 bases, and 10 bases separated the two germline ends. The CDR3 length is 12 residues. In germline, CDR1 is KGHSH, CDR2 LQKENI. CDR3 in DNA: TGTGCCAGCTCACCCCGGGGGAGAACGCAGTATTTT. The encoded protein is CASSPRGRTQYF.

This chain connects TRBV6-1 to TRBJ2-1; D perhaps matches TRBD2 (7 bases). V lost 3 bases, J lost 13 bases, and 19 bases lay in between. The CDR3 has 14 amino acids. From germline, CDR1 is MNHNS and CDR2 SASEGT. The CDR3 protein is CASSEEGGRGGQFF. CDR3 nucleotides: TGTGCCAGCAGTGAGGAGGGCGGGAGAGGGGGACAGTTCTTC.

This CDR3 reads CASSQVAGGPDNEQFF. In nucleotides, the CDR3 is TGTGCCAGCAGCCAAGTCGCGGGGGGGCCGGACAATGAGCAGTTCTTC. The chain employs TRBV14 and TRBJ2-1, with 9 positions matching TRBD2. CDR3 size: 16 residues. Trimming removed 1 base from V and 5 bases from J; junction bases left unmatched: 6. Germline CDR1 and CDR2: SGHDN and FVKESK. Drawing the rest from reference TRBV14 and TRBJ2-1, the complete variable domain is EAGVTQFPSHSVIEKGQTVTLRCDPISGHDNLYWYRRVMGKEIKFLLHFVKESKQDESGMPNNRFLAERTGGTYSTLKVQPAELEDSGVYFCASSQVAGGPDNEQFFGPGTRLTVL.

The chain carries TRBV11-2 and TRBJ1-1; D is possibly TRBD1 (6 bases). The CDR3 is 14 residues long. Between the trimmed V and J ends, which lost 5 bases and 0 bases, there was a span of 10 bases. Germline V gene data show CDR1 as SGHAT and CDR2 as FQNNGV. The CDR3 DNA sequence: TGTGCCAGCAGCGCGGGGGGCCTGAACACTGAAGCTTTCTTT. Encoded protein: CASSAGGLNTEAFF.

The chain joins TRBV7-3 to TRBJ1-6; 7 positions match TRBD1. Trimming at V came to 3 bases and at J to 7 bases, leaving 0 bases not matched to a gene. The CDR3 consists of 13 residues. The germline gives CDR1 SGHTA, CDR2 FQGTGA. The CDR3 sequence: CASSLTGNSPLHF. The DNA for the CDR3 is TGTGCCAGCAGCTTGACAGGGAATTCACCCCTCCACTTT.

The chain carries TRBV28 and TRBJ2-3; TRBD2 is a possible D gene (6 bases). V gave up 6 bases and J gave up 4 bases, with 17 bases separating them. Per the germline V gene, CDR1 is MDHEN and CDR2 is SYDVKM. The CDR3 has 15 residues. In DNA, the CDR3 is TGTGCCAGCAGCCTCGGGACTTACGGGGCAGATACGCAGTATTTT. It yields the protein CASSLGTYGADTQYF.

The V call is TRBV2, the J call TRBJ1-2; D perhaps matches TRBD1 (5 bases). Germline CDR1 and CDR2: SNHLY and FYNNEI. V lost 6 bases and J 8 bases, leaving 19 bases between the germline ends. The CDR3 runs to 14 residues. The CDR3 nucleotides read TGTGCCAGCAGGCTAGAAGCGGGGGAAAAGGGCTACACCTTC. It is translated as CASRLEAGEKGYTF.

The chain joins TRBV18 to TRBJ2-1; 7 nucleotides agree with TRBD1. This CDR3 has 18 amino acids. The germline gives CDR1 KGHSH, CDR2 LQKENI. V shed 6 bases, J shed 1 base, and the junction held 15 bases outside the gene matches. CDR3 DNA: TGTGCCAGCTCTCCGACAGGGCCAGGGATCGCTTCCTACAATGAGCAGTTCTTC. This codes for CASSPTGPGIASYNEQFF.

Of note for this clone: An end of the junction differs from the germline gene, which may be a read error. The V gene is TRBV6-5, the J gene TRBJ2-7; TRBD1 matches at 8 bases. Per the germline V gene, CDR1 is MNHEY and CDR2 is SVGAGI. The CDR3 spans 16 residues. This CDR3 reads CASTYPGTGTNYEQYF. The CDR3 nucleotides read TGTGCCAGCACTTACCCCGGGACAGGCACCAACTACGAGCAGTACTTC.

The rearrangement joins TRBV6-4 to TRBJ2-2; a weak D match, TRBD2 (6 bases). Trimming removed 4 bases at V and 8 bases at J, with 11 bases between. This CDR3 is built from 13 residues. The germline V gene has CDR1 MRHNA and CDR2 SNTAGT. The CDR3 DNA reads TGTGCCAGCAGTGTAGCGGTCCAAGGGGAGCTGTTTTTT. Translation: CASSVAVQGELFF.

The V gene is TRBV2, the J gene TRBJ1-2; unclear D gene. Trimming removed 8 bases from V and 1 base from J, with 8 bases in between. Germline lookup yields CDR1 SNHLY and CDR2 FYNNEI. The CDR3 sequence is 12 residues long. CDR3 DNA sequence: TGTGCCAGCGCGCGGGGTAACTATGGCTACACCTTC. Encoded protein: CASARGNYGYTF.

This clone was seen more than once but under ten times. This chain connects TRBV7-2 to TRBJ2-5; D is possibly TRBD2 (5 bases). The CDR3 has 15 residues. The V gene's germline CDR1 is SGHTA and CDR2 FQGNSA. The germline V and J ends were trimmed by 0 bases and 0 bases, with 8 bases remaining between them. The CDR3 protein is CASSLARADQETQYF. Here the CDR3 DNA reads TGTGCCAGCAGCTTAGCTCGAGCGGACCAAGAGACCCAGTACTTC. The variable domain in full, with the rest retrieved from reference TRBV7-2 and TRBJ2-5, is GAGVSQSPSNKVTEKGKDVELRCDPISGHTALYWYRQSLGQGLEFLIYFQGNSAPDKSGLPSDRFSAERTGGSVSTLTIQRTQQEDSAVYLCASSLARADQETQYFGPGTRLLVL.

The V and J genes are TRBV19 and TRBJ1-2, with 10 bases lining up with TRBD1. Germline V gene lookup returns CDR1 LNHDA and CDR2 SQIVND (reference sequence). The length of the CDR3 is 15 residues. DNA of the CDR3: TGTGTTGCTGGGACAGGGGTTTCTGGCGACTATGGCTACACCTTC. Amino acid sequence: CVAGTGVSGDYGYTF.

The chain recombines TRBV5-4 with TRBJ2-3; 8 bases map to TRBD1. This CDR3 spans 14 amino acids. V shed 5 bases and J 1 base; nucleotides not matched to a gene: 3. Germline CDR1 reads SGHNT; CDR2 reads YYREEE (reference sequence). The CDR3 DNA sequence: TGTGCCAGCAGTCCGGGACAGGGCACAGATACGCAGTATTTT. Protein sequence: CASSPGQGTDTQYF. Full variable domain (rest looked up from reference TRBV5-4 and TRBJ2-3): ETGVTQSPTHLIKTRGQQVTLRCSSQSGHNTVSWYQQALGQGPQFIFQYYREEENGRGNFPPRFSGLQFPNYSSELNVNALELDDSALYLCASSPGQGTDTQYFGPGTRLTVL.

The gene calls are TRBV28 and TRBJ2-7; 8 bases map to TRBD1. Germline lookup yields CDR1 MDHEN and CDR2 SYDVKM. CDR3 length equals 13 residues. J gave up 13 bases and V 6 bases, and 14 bases lay outside the gene matches. CDR3 in DNA: TGTGCCAGCAGGGGGACAGGTTCCTCGGGCTTCTACTTC. It encodes CASRGTGSSGFYF.

The rearrangement uses TRBV6-6 and TRBJ1-1; TRBD1 matches at 8 bases. V dropped 7 bases and J dropped 5; count of bases not matched to a gene: 12. The CDR3 sequence is 15 residues long. The germline CDR1 and CDR2 sequences are MNHNY and SVGAGI (reference sequence). CDR3 region: CASTYRQGAETEAFF. In DNA, the CDR3 is TGTGCCAGCACCTACCGCCAGGGGGCAGAAACTGAAGCTTTCTTT.

This sequence joins TRBV5-1 and TRBJ2-1; 11 nucleotides align to TRBD2. CDR1 and CDR2 (germline): SGHRS, YFSETQ. The J segment lost 12 bases and the V segment lost 5 bases, leaving 13 bases of the junction unmatched. The CDR3 has 15 amino acids. For the CDR3, the DNA is TGCGCCAGCAGACCGGGGTTAGCGGGAGGGGGCGGGCAGTTCTTC. This codes for CASRPGLAGGGGQFF. The whole variable domain, remainder taken from reference TRBV5-1 and TRBJ2-1, is KAGVTQTPRYLIKTRGQQVTLSCSPISGHRSVSWYQQTPGQGLQFLFEYFSETQRNKGNFPGRFSGRQFSNSRSEMNVSTLELGDSALYLCASRPGLAGGGGQFFGPGTRLTVL.

The genes are TRBV7-3 and TRBJ1-1; 8 bases fit TRBD1. Unmatched junction bases numbered 6, after V lost 5 bases and J lost 4 bases. Germline V CDR1 and CDR2: SGHTA, FQGTGA. CDR3 length: 14 amino acids. CDR3 loop: CASSPQTGGTEAFF. DNA of the CDR3: TGTGCCAGCAGCCCGCAAACAGGGGGCACTGAAGCTTTCTTT. Variable domain in full (rest from reference TRBV7-3 and TRBJ1-1): GAGVSQTPSNKVTEKGKYVELRCDPISGHTALYWYRQSLGQGPEFLIYFQGTGAADDSGLPNDRFFAVRPEGSVSTLKIQRTERGDSAVYLCASSPQTGGTEAFFGQGTRLTVV.

J is TRBJ2-3 and V is TRBV5-1; 8 bases are shared with TRBD2. The CDR3 is 14 amino acids. Germline CDR1 is SGHRS and CDR2 is YFSETQ. Unmatched junction bases numbered 2, after V lost 0 bases and J lost 5 bases. CDR3 bases: TGCGCCAGCAGCTTGGATACTAGCGGAGATACGCAGTATTTT. Translated, it gives CASSLDTSGDTQYF.

In its sample, this clone was seen once. The chain links TRBV7-2 to TRBJ1-2; D might be TRBD1 (6 bases). V shed 1 base and J shed 7 bases, with 10 bases lying between them. Germline V gene sequence: CDR1 SGHTA, CDR2 FQGNSA. The CDR3 is 13 amino acids. The CDR3 coding sequence is TGTGCCAGCAGCTTAGGACAGGTCGGTGGCTACACCTTC. Translating gives CASSLGQVGGYTF.

This clone was found a few times. The chain couples TRBV6-1 to TRBJ2-7, with a possible D match to TRBD2 (6 bases). Germline values: CDR1 MNHNS, CDR2 SASEGT. The CDR3 sequence is 13 residues long. Trimming removed 6 bases at V and 3 bases at J, with 12 bases between. The CDR3 DNA follows: TGTGCCAGCAGCGAACACGGGGGCTACGAGCAGTACTTC. Protein: CASSEHGGYEQYF.

The chain employs TRBV6-1 and TRBJ1-6; TRBD1 aligns across 8 bases. Germline V gene lookup returns CDR1 MNHNS and CDR2 SASEGT. The CDR3 contains 15 residues. V lost 8 bases and J lost 4; bases outside the gene matches: 7. The CDR3: CASGSDRAYNSPLHF. DNA for the CDR3: TGTGCCAGCGGTTCGGACAGGGCTTATAATTCACCCCTCCACTTT.

The V call is TRBV4-3, the J call TRBJ1-4, with 8 nucleotides matching TRBD1. With 2 bases clipped from V and 5 bases from J, the junction kept 1 base outside the gene matches. The CDR3 covers 14 residues. Germline CDR1 and CDR2: LGHNA and YSLEER. In nucleotides, the CDR3 is TGCGCCAGCAGCCAAAGACAGGGGAATGAAAAACTGTTTTTT. The encoded protein is CASSQRQGNEKLFF.